Below, 26 T cell receptor beta chains from the same sample are listed, as sequenced in a study of blood T cell repertoires in COVID-19. Profiling relied on immunoSEQ multiplex PCR, and the TCRdb table lists in-frame clones only, not all of them. The sample comprises approximately 170,000 clones, approximately 81% of which are singletons, and 10% rests with the top ten. Sequencing input: peripheral blood. The origin of the receptors is a woman of 80 years or more with active or convalescent COVID-19.

The rearrangement links TRBV6-5 to TRBJ1-1; 7 bases line up with TRBD1. The J segment lost 6 bases and the V segment lost 6 bases, leaving 10 bases of the junction unmatched. Germline CDR1 reads MNHEY; CDR2 reads SVGAGI. The CDR3 contains 14 residues. This CDR3 reads CASSDPGQWPEAFF. CDR3 nucleotide sequence: TGTGCCAGCAGCGACCCGGGACAGTGGCCTGAAGCTTTCTTT.

This clone was observed a single time. V and J are TRBV6-5 and TRBJ1-3, with D tentatively TRBD1 (6 bases). The V gene lost 5 bases and the J gene lost 3 bases, with 8 bases spanning the gap. CDR1 is MNHEY, CDR2 SVGAGI, per germline. This CDR3 is 13 amino acids long. The CDR3 region is CASSTGFGNTIYF. The CDR3 bases are TGTGCCAGCAGTACAGGGTTTGGAAACACCATATATTTT.

V is TRBV9 and J is TRBJ2-1; 8 bases align to TRBD1. The V segment lost 0 bases and the J segment 0 bases; nucleotides outside the gene matches: 17. This CDR3 is built from 21 residues. Germline values: CDR1 SGDLS, CDR2 YYNGEE. CDR3 sequence: CASSVGLIMGTGMRSYNEQFF. In DNA form, the CDR3 reads TGTGCCAGCAGCGTAGGGCTGATTATGGGGACAGGTATGCGCTCCTACAATGAGCAGTTCTTC.

The chain joins TRBV5-1 to TRBJ1-4; the match to TRBD1 covers 8 bases. Per the germline V gene, CDR1 is SGHRS and CDR2 is YFSETQ. The V and J ends lost 5 bases and 7 bases, in that order; junction bases with no gene match: 10. The CDR3 loop spans 15 amino acids. DNA of the CDR3: TGCGCCAGCAGTTCCTGGCAGGGGGCGAGTGAAAAACTGTTTTTT. Amino acids: CASSSWQGASEKLFF.

For this clone: The same CDR3 arises from other DNA sequences in this sample as well. The chain joins TRBV5-1 to TRBJ1-5; 8 positions match TRBD1. The CDR3 has 14 amino acids. The V gene's germline CDR1 is SGHRS and CDR2 YFSETQ. J was trimmed by 2 bases and V by 2 bases; bases with no gene match: 0. This CDR3 is CASSLQGGNQPQHF. CDR3 bases: TGCGCCAGCAGCTTACAGGGGGGCAATCAGCCCCAGCATTTT.

The chain carries TRBV2 and TRBJ1-5; D is uncertain. This CDR3 has 14 amino acids. Trimming removed 3 bases at V and 6 bases at J, with 12 bases between. Germline CDR1 is SNHLY and CDR2 is FYNNEI. Here the CDR3 reads CASSDRLVGQPQHF. The CDR3 DNA follows: TGTGCCAGCAGTGACAGGTTAGTTGGTCAGCCCCAGCATTTT.

The chain couples TRBV7-7 to TRBJ2-5, with a weak D call TRBD2 (5 bases). This CDR3 has 16 residues. Germline CDR1 reads SSHAT; CDR2 reads FNYEAQ (reference sequence). The V end was cut by 3 bases, the J end by 1 base, with 15 bases between. The CDR3 bases are TGTGCCAGCAGCTTTGGAGCGGCAACCTCCCAAGAGACCCAGTACTTC. Translation gives CASSFGAATSQETQYF.

J is TRBJ1-4 and V is TRBV28, with D possibly TRBD1 on 5 matching bases. This CDR3 is 15 amino acids long. CDR1 is MDHEN and CDR2 is SYDVKM in the germline V gene. V was pared by 3 bases and J by 3 bases, with 11 bases between. The CDR3, as DNA: TGTGCCAGCAGTTTGGTCACAGGATCTAATGAAAAACTGTTTTTT. It is translated as CASSLVTGSNEKLFF. The entire variable domain, with the rest obtained from reference TRBV28 and TRBJ1-4, is as follows: DVKVTQSSRYLVKRTGEKVFLECVQDMDHENMFWYRQDPGLGLRLIYFSYDVKMKEKGDIPEGYSVSREKKERFSLILESASTNQTSMYLCASSLVTGSNEKLFFGSGTQLSVL.

The chain couples TRBV19 to TRBJ1-1, with unresolved D. The CDR3 runs to 13 residues. CDR1 LNHDA and CDR2 SQIVND come from the germline V gene (reference sequence). The V and J ends lost 3 bases and 7 bases respectively, with 12 bases between them. In DNA form, the CDR3 reads TGTGCCAGTAGTATGTTTCGGCAGGATGAAGCTTTCTTT. Encoded protein: CASSMFRQDEAFF. Variable domain in full (rest from reference TRBV19 and TRBJ1-1): DGGITQSPKYLFRKEGQNVTLSCEQNLNHDAMYWYRQDPGQGLRLIYYSQIVNDFQKGDIAEGYSVSREKKESFPLTVTSAQKNPTAFYLCASSMFRQDEAFFGQGTRLTVV.

The rearrangement links TRBV11-2 to TRBJ1-1, with 9 bases lining up with TRBD1. CDR1 is SGHAT and CDR2 is FQNNGV in the germline V gene. The ends lost 1 base at V and 5 bases at J; junction bases unmatched: 2. CDR3 size: 14 residues. CDR3 protein: CASSLAGQGTEAFF. The CDR3 DNA reads TGTGCCAGCAGCTTAGCCGGACAGGGGACTGAAGCTTTCTTT.

The count of this clone is one. The rearrangement joins TRBV28 to TRBJ2-7, with D possibly TRBD1 on 5 matching bases. V lost 5 bases and J lost 0, with 5 bases in between. The CDR3 contains 12 residues. Germline V gene lookup returns CDR1 MDHEN and CDR2 SYDVKM. CDR3 protein: CASSRGSYEQYF. DNA of the CDR3: TGTGCCAGCAGTAGGGGCTCCTACGAGCAGTACTTC.

The CDR3 nucleotides read TGTGCCAGCAGCTTGGTCGGGACAGCCTCCTACGAGCAGTACTTC. This encodes CASSLVGTASYEQYF. V is TRBV7-2 and J is TRBJ2-7, with 7 positions matching TRBD1. The CDR3 runs to 15 residues. V was clipped by 3 bases and J by 0 bases; unmatched bases: 5. Germline CDR1 SGHTA, CDR2 FQGNSA.

This clone occurred a few times. The genes are TRBV5-1 and TRBJ2-5, with a possible D match to TRBD2 (6 bases). Trimming removed 0 bases at V and 5 bases at J, with 14 bases between. This CDR3 has 15 amino acids. CDR1 SGHRS and CDR2 YFSETQ come from the germline V gene. CDR3 loop: CASSLAGSAQETQYF. CDR3 nucleotides: TGCGCCAGCAGCTTGGCCGGGAGTGCCCAGGAGACCCAGTACTTC.

The rearrangement joins TRBV18 to TRBJ1-6; possibly TRBD1 for D (5 bases). V shed 2 bases and J shed 8 bases, with 10 bases lying between them. CDR3 length: 14 residues. From germline, CDR1 is KGHSH and CDR2 LQKENI. The CDR3 nucleotides read TGTGCCAGCTCACCAAGGGGCGCGGATTCACCCCTCCACTTT. Encoded protein: CASSPRGADSPLHF.

The V and J genes are TRBV6-5 and TRBJ2-5, with D perhaps matching TRBD1 (5 bases). The V end was cut by 6 bases, the J end by 5 bases, with 16 bases between. This CDR3 comprises 14 residues. CDR1 and CDR2 (germline): MNHEY, SVGAGI. For the CDR3, the DNA is TGTGCCAGCAGCTTGTGGACATCTACGGAGACCCAGTACTTC. Translating it yields CASSLWTSTETQYF.

The rearrangement joins TRBV5-1 to TRBJ2-1; TRBD2 is a possible D gene (5 bases). CDR3 size: 13 residues. CDR1 is SGHRS and CDR2 is YFSETQ in the germline V gene. V dropped 2 bases and J dropped 9 bases, with 12 bases sitting between them. The CDR3 is CASSLPLGSEQFF. CDR3 DNA sequence: TGCGCCAGCAGCTTACCGCTGGGGAGTGAGCAGTTCTTC.

The chain couples TRBV28 to TRBJ2-1; 16 bases fit TRBD2. V was pared by 5 bases and J by 14 bases, with 9 bases of the junction left unmatched. The germline V gene encodes CDR1 MDHEN and CDR2 SYDVKM. The CDR3 is 15 residues long. CDR3 sequence (DNA): TGTGCCAGCAGTAAAAAGGGACTAGCGGGAGGGCGGGAGTTCTTC. This translates into CASSKKGLAGGREFF. The whole variable domain, remainder taken from reference TRBV28 and TRBJ2-1, is DVKVTQSSRYLVKRTGEKVFLECVQDMDHENMFWYRQDPGLGLRLIYFSYDVKMKEKGDIPEGYSVSREKKERFSLILESASTNQTSMYLCASSKKGLAGGREFFGPGTRLTVL.

This sequence joins TRBV5-1 and TRBJ2-3, with D possibly TRBD2 on 5 matching bases. The CDR3 has 14 amino acids. The ends were cut back, 3 bases at V and 7 bases at J, with 15 bases in the middle. Per germline, CDR1 SGHRS and CDR2 YFSETQ. DNA for the CDR3: TGCGCCAGCAGCTCCTCGGACTGGTCCAATACGCAGTATTTT. Protein product: CASSSSDWSNTQYF.

The V and J genes are TRBV25-1 and TRBJ2-7, with a tentative D call TRBD2 (5 bases). Germline values: CDR1 MGHDK, CDR2 SYGVNS. The CDR3 contains 13 residues. Trimming removed 3 bases at V and 1 base at J, with 7 bases between. The CDR3 loop is CASSDGISYEQYF. The CDR3 coding sequence is TGTGCCAGCAGTGACGGGATTTCCTACGAGCAGTACTTC.

This clone was seen a single time. V and J are TRBV11-2 and TRBJ1-2; D remains unclear. Germline V CDR1 and CDR2: SGHAT, FQNNGV. The CDR3 runs to 14 residues. V was shortened by 5 bases and J by 6 bases, with 16 bases between the two germline ends. The CDR3: CASSPSTLSDGYTF. CDR3 coding DNA: TGTGCCAGCAGCCCAAGTACCTTAAGCGATGGCTACACCTTC. The full variable domain, completed using reference TRBV11-2 and TRBJ1-2, is EAGVAQSPRYKIIEKRQSVAFWCNPISGHATLYWYQQILGQGPKLLIQFQNNGVVDDSQLPKDRFSAERLKGVDSTLKIQPAKLEDSAVYLCASSPSTLSDGYTFGSGTRLTVV.

The CDR3 region has the DNA TGTGCCAGTAGCACCTTGAGGTGGGGGGACTATGGCTACACCTTC. Its translation: CASSTLRWGDYGYTF. V and J are TRBV19 and TRBJ1-2; possible D gene TRBD1, 5 bases. V was clipped by 6 bases and J by 3 bases, with 17 bases between them. CDR1 is LNHDA, CDR2 SQIVND, per germline (reference sequence). The CDR3 covers 15 residues.

The V call is TRBV19, the J call TRBJ1-4; D is perhaps TRBD1 (5 bases). Germline CDR1 and CDR2: LNHDA and SQIVND (reference sequence). The CDR3 loop spans 15 amino acids. Trimming removed 6 bases at V and 2 bases at J, with 13 bases between. The DNA for the CDR3 is TGTGCCAGTAGCATCCAGGGAGGCACTAATGAAAAACTGTTTTTT. This translates into CASSIQGGTNEKLFF.

J is TRBJ1-4 and V is TRBV25-1; D not resolved. CDR3 length equals 14 residues. V was cut by 2 bases and J by 5 bases, with 9 bases left in between. Germline V gives CDR1 MGHDK, CDR2 SYGVNS. The CDR3 region is CASSETGFNEKLFF. In DNA, the CDR3 is TGTGCCAGCAGTGAAACCGGGTTCAATGAAAAACTGTTTTTT. Drawing the rest from reference TRBV25-1 and TRBJ1-4, the complete variable domain is EADIYQTPRYLVIGTGKKITLECSQTMGHDKMYWYQQDPGMELHLIHYSYGVNSTEKGDLSSESTVSRIRTEHFPLTLESARPSHTSQYLCASSETGFNEKLFFGSGTQLSVL.

The V gene is TRBV11-2, the J gene TRBJ2-7; D is perhaps TRBD1 (6 bases). This CDR3 spans 16 amino acids. V was clipped by 5 bases and J by 0 bases, with 17 bases between them. The germline gives CDR1 SGHAT, CDR2 FQNNGV. CDR3 residues: CASSRTPGHSSYEQYF. DNA for the CDR3: TGTGCCAGCAGCCGAACCCCGGGACACAGCTCCTACGAGCAGTACTTC.

The gene calls are TRBV6-1 and TRBJ1-2; TRBD1 is a possible D gene (6 bases). Per the germline V gene, CDR1 is MNHNS and CDR2 is SASEGT. Trimming cost V 3 bases and J 3 bases, with 14 bases left between them. CDR3 length: 15 amino acids. CDR3 sequence reads: CASSDAPRTDYGYTF. The CDR3 DNA is TGTGCCAGCAGTGACGCCCCCCGGACAGACTATGGCTACACCTTC.

The CDR3 protein is CASSLIREGTGNTIYF. CDR3 DNA: TGTGCCAGCAGCTTAATCAGGGAAGGAACTGGAAACACCATATATTTT. The V gene is TRBV7-6, the J gene TRBJ1-3, with D tentatively TRBD1 (5 bases). CDR1 and CDR2 (germline): SGHVS, FNYEAQ. The germline V and J ends were trimmed by 2 bases and 2 bases, with 13 bases remaining between them. CDR3 length: 16 residues.